The rows below give T cell receptor beta chains drawn from one sample of a study of cytomegalovirus exposure and HLA in healthy donors. Assay: immunoSEQ multiplex PCR; the TCRdb copy retains only in-frame clones and omits some. The profile shows over 150,000 clones, around two thirds of them singletons. Sequenced: PBMCs. These receptors all come from a man in his fifties in good health and CMV-seronegative. Both conserved end residues are part of each CDR3. Rows may omit the clone size; those that give it use once, few, many or a size class.

. | TRBJ1-2 | TRBV5-1 | CASSPGQGALGPYGYTF
few | TRBJ2-7 | TRBV28 | CASSLIAGSGTYEQYF
. | TRBJ2-7 | TRBV28 | CASSTPGTGGNEQYF
few | TRBJ1-6 | TRBV7-3 | CASSSPGSPLHF
. | TRBJ1-1 | TRBV6-1 | CASPSQGRTEAFF
. | TRBJ1-6 | TRBV4-3 | CASSHPVYNSPLHF
. | TRBJ2-5 | TRBV5-1 | CASSPVGLAGPQETQYF
. | TRBJ1-1 | TRBV7-9 | CASSLWATEAFF
. | TRBJ1-6 | TRBV11-3 | CASSLNSDSPLHF
. | TRBJ2-5 | TRBV5-1 | CASSFLPGGEETQYF
. | TRBJ1-2 | TRBV4-1 | CASSQIGTETNYGYTF
few | TRBJ2-3 | TRBV28 | CASSFDTTDTQYF
. | TRBJ1-6 | TRBV7-2 | CASSSTSSYNSPLHF
. | TRBJ1-4 | TRBV4-1 | CASSQERASNREKLFF
. | TRBJ1-3 | TRBV18 | CASSPFDRVSGNTIYF
. | TRBJ1-4 | TRBV10-3 | CAISEPTGRDEKLFF
few | TRBJ1-4 | TRBV5-6 | CASSLEREVGEKLFF
. | TRBJ1-1 | TRBV19 | CASSMGRDMNTEAFF
. | TRBJ2-1 | TRBV5-6 | CASSLDAGGYNEQFF
. | TRBJ2-6 | TRBV7-9 | CASFSSVAGANVLTF
. | TRBJ1-1 | TRBV7-9 | CASSLGTANTEAFF
. | TRBJ2-7 | TRBV20-1 | CSASREEQYF
once | TRBJ1-2 | TRBV28 | CASTGGAYYGYTF
. | TRBJ1-4 | TRBV5-6 | CASSKTGLDEKLFF
. | TRBJ1-1 | TRBV5-1 | CASTGNTEAFF
few | TRBJ1-1 | TRBV7-6 | CASSLEGTRGRSTRNTEAFF
. | TRBJ2-5 | TRBV9 | CASSVGTGRQETQYF
. | TRBJ1-5 | TRBV10-2 | CASSEPGQTYSNQPQHF
. | TRBJ1-3 | TRBV6-1 | CASSEWRQATSGNTIYF
few | TRBJ1-4 | TRBV5-8 | CASSTGQGSEKLFF
. | TRBJ1-5 | TRBV18 | CASSPGAGHQPQHF
. | TRBJ1-1 | TRBV5-1 | CASGGTGEGTEAFF
. | TRBJ2-1 | TRBV29-1 | CSVSRGLAGPSSYNEQFF
. | TRBJ1-5 | TRBV7-2 | CASSLGAERYQPQHF
few | TRBJ1-2 | TRBV9 | CASSEWGPNYGYTF
. | TRBJ2-2 | TRBV7-3 | CASSSTSGNAGELFF
. | TRBJ1-1 | TRBV6-5 | CASSLVGGGLRAFF
. | TRBJ2-1 | TRBV9 | CASSVRGTSGGPYNEQFF
. | TRBJ2-7 | TRBV5-8 | CASSIQVTYEQYF
few | TRBJ1-5 | TRBV27 | CASSPDNSGNQPQHF
. | TRBJ1-5 | TRBV15 | CATSPRQGADSNQPQHF
. | TRBJ2-7 | TRBV11-2 | CASSLTSGGASSLYEQYF
. | TRBJ2-5 | TRBV5-1 | CASSKETGQETQYF
. | TRBJ2-5 | TRBV6-5 | CASSYSFIAGQETQYF
. | TRBJ2-3 | TRBV28 | CASSPGTATDTQYF
. | TRBJ2-2 | TRBV18 | CASSPRLAGRTGELFF
. | TRBJ1-2 | TRBV19 | CATGGTNYGYTF
. | TRBJ2-5 | TRBV5-1 | CASSLEGGLQETQYF
once | TRBJ2-2 | TRBV7-8 | CASSPFGGTGELFF
once | TRBJ1-1 | TRBV19 | CASSIRDRGPTEAFF